This TCR beta chain was recorded in a study of low-dose radiotherapy and immunotherapy resistance in tumors. About the study: With fractions of 0.5 Gy given every 2 weeks, Cohort 1 accumulated a total of 6.5 Gy.

Germline CDR1 SGHRS, CDR2 YFSETQ. V lost 2 bases and J 3 bases, leaving 2 bases between the germline ends. The CDR3 length is 11 residues. TRAV- and TRBV-specific primers, spanning alpha and beta chains, primed first-strand cDNA. With a V-primer adapter and a constant-region primer, TCRs were amplified for about 19 PCR cycles. TCRdb re-derived calls from the reads in MiXCR, one entry per CDR3 protein. The data contain about 82,000 distinct CDR3 sequences, approximately 17% of them singletons. Indicated time point: before trial treatment. The TCR originated in a male donor with prostate cancer. The sequenced sample was PBMCs, obtained before treatment. V and J are TRBV5-1 and TRBJ2-5; D call uncertain. The CDR3 nucleotides read TGCGCCAGCAGCTTCGAAGAGACCCAGTACTTC. It is translated as CASSFEETQYF. Looking up the rest from reference TRBV5-1 and TRBJ2-5 gives the full variable domain: KAGVTQTPRYLIKTRGQQVTLSCSPISGHRSVSWYQQTPGQGLQFLFEYFSETQRNKGNFPGRFSGRQFSNSRSEMNVSTLELGDSALYLCASSFEETQYFGPGTRLLVL.